The source of this T cell receptor beta chain is a study of early T cells in non-severe SARS-CoV-2 infection. Study summary: Sequencing of bulk RNA from unsorted whole blood was done, without chain pairing.

Findings of the study overall: VDJdb-based matching was biased toward anti-spike CD8 responses and missed private and CD4 specificities.

Individual cDNA molecules were tagged with unique molecular identifiers. Each CDR3 protein gets one entry after TCRdb re-called the 5' RACE reads with MiXCR. The table records tens of thousands of distinct CDR3 sequences, roughly an eighth of them present only once. Remarks on this clonotype: Its antigen remains unidentified.

V was pared by 2 bases and J by 4 bases, with 7 bases of the junction left unmatched. The germline CDR1 and CDR2 sequences are DFQATT and SNEGSKA (reference sequence). The CDR3 is 14 residues long. This TCR derives from an adult who was a healthcare worker with PCR-confirmed SARS-CoV-2 infection or an uninfected control (not recorded which). The sample consisted of whole blood. V gene TRBV20-1 combines with J gene TRBJ1-1; 7 bases are shared with TRBD1. CDR3 DNA sequence: TGCAGTGCTAGAAAGACAGGGCCCGCCACTGAAGCTTTCTTT. This codes for CSARKTGPATEAFF.